This passage covers 13 T cell receptor beta chains from one sample sequenced in a study of control samples from healthy donors and cancer patients. Profiled with immunoSEQ multiplex PCR; TCRdb holds only in-frame clones, not every one. The sample lists about 220,000 clones, about 93% seen once, with about 1.6% in the top ten. The sample taken for sequencing was blood. These receptors all come from a man aged 50-60 years in good health.

The genes are TRBV15 and TRBJ1-1; TRBD1 might be the D (5 bases). V was cut by 5 bases and J by 3 bases, with 16 bases left in between. Per the germline V gene, CDR1 is LNHNV and CDR2 is YYDKDF (reference sequence). This CDR3 has 15 amino acids. The CDR3 nucleotides are TGTGCCACCAGCCGACCCCAGGGTCAGTACACTGAAGCTTTCTTT. This gives the protein CATSRPQGQYTEAFF. Full variable domain (missing parts from reference TRBV15 and TRBJ1-1): DAMVIQNPRYQVTQFGKPVTLSCSQTLNHNVMYWYQQKSSQAPKLLFHYYDKDFNNEADTPDNFQSRRPNTSFCFLDIRSPGLGDTAMYLCATSRPQGQYTEAFFGQGTRLTVV.

This sequence joins TRBV9 and TRBJ2-3; D is possibly TRBD1 (6 bases). Germline loops: CDR1 SGDLS, CDR2 YYNGEE. Trimming took off 3 bases at V and 7 bases at J, with 18 bases between the two ends. The CDR3 runs 15 residues. The CDR3 DNA follows: TGTGCCAGCAGCGCCACGGAAAACAGGGTGCATACGCAGTATTTT. Translated, it gives CASSATENRVHTQYF. Together with reference TRBV9 and TRBJ2-3, the CDR3 gives the full variable domain: DSGVTQTPKHLITATGQRVTLRCSPRSGDLSVYWYQQSLDQGLQFLIQYYNGEERAKGNILERFSAQQFPDLHSELNLSSLELGDSALYFCASSATENRVHTQYFGPGTRLTVL.

This clone was observed once. The chain's CDR3 is CASHPGTGNSPLHF. As DNA, the CDR3 is TGCGCCAGTCATCCCGGGACAGGGAATTCACCCCTCCACTTT. The chain couples TRBV10-1 to TRBJ1-6; 9 bases line up with TRBD1. The CDR3 consists of 14 residues. The germline V gene encodes CDR1 WNHNN and CDR2 SYGVQD (reference sequence). Germline trimming cut 9 bases from V and 7 bases from J; bases unmatched to any gene: 7.

V is TRBV18 and J is TRBJ2-2; 11 bases are a match to TRBD2. V was pared by 6 bases and J by 4 bases, with 7 bases of the junction left unmatched. CDR1 is KGHSH and CDR2 is LQKENI in the germline V gene. This CDR3 region has 16 residues. The CDR3 here is CASSATSGVPTGELFF. The CDR3 region has the DNA TGTGCCAGCTCTGCGACTAGCGGGGTACCCACCGGGGAGCTGTTTTTT.

This sequence joins TRBV6-5 and TRBJ1-6; TRBD1 is a possible D gene (5 bases). Trimming left V 6 bases short and J 5 bases short, with 14 bases between. Germline lookup yields CDR1 MNHEY and CDR2 SVGAGI. CDR3 length: 15 residues. The CDR3 DNA reads as TGTGCCAGCAGGCGAACAGGAACGGATAATTCACCCCTCCACTTT. As protein: CASRRTGTDNSPLHF.

The chain employs TRBV5-1 and TRBJ1-1, with a weak D call TRBD1 (6 bases). Germline-derived CDR1 and CDR2 are SGHRS and YFSETQ. The CDR3 is made up of 14 amino acids. V lost 4 bases, J lost 1 base, and 11 bases lay in between. The CDR3 loop reads CASSGGAKNTEAFF. Here the CDR3 DNA reads TGCGCCAGCAGCGGGGGGGCGAAGAACACTGAAGCTTTCTTT.

With respect to this clone: Other nucleotide sequences from this sample produce the same CDR3. The chain couples TRBV5-1 to TRBJ2-5, with D perhaps given as TRBD1 or TRBD2 (5 bases each). Trimming removed 3 bases at V and 2 bases at J, with 8 bases between. This CDR3 region has 13 residues. Germline CDR1 and CDR2: SGHRS and YFSETQ. This chain's CDR3 is CASSSGPQETQYF. The CDR3, as DNA: TGCGCCAGCAGCTCGGGACCTCAAGAGACCCAGTACTTC.

This chain joins TRBV10-3 and TRBJ2-3; D perhaps matches TRBD1 (6 bases). Looked up from germline, CDR1 is ENHRY and CDR2 is SYGVKD. The ends were cut back, 4 bases at V and 1 base at J, with 12 bases in the middle. The CDR3 is 15 residues long. The CDR3 region is CAISGQQGGTDTQYF. In nucleotides, the CDR3 is TGTGCCATCAGTGGTCAACAGGGCGGCACAGATACGCAGTATTTT.

The rearrangement uses TRBV27 and TRBJ2-2, with D unresolved. The CDR3 is 13 amino acids. V was trimmed by 3 bases and J by 6 bases, leaving 8 bases between them. CDR1 and CDR2 (germline): MNHEY, SMNVEV (reference sequence). CDR3 nucleotides: TGTGCCAGCAGTTTTGGGTCTGCCGGGGAGCTGTTTTTT. It specifies CASSFGSAGELFF.

The V gene is TRBV2, the J gene TRBJ1-2, with D possibly being TRBD1 (5 bases). In germline, CDR1 is SNHLY, CDR2 FYNNEI. V was shortened by 5 bases and J by 4 bases, with 17 bases between the two germline ends. CDR3 length: 15 residues. The CDR3 nucleotides are TGTGCCAGCAGTCGGGATGGGACGCCCGCCTATGGCTACACCTTC. This translates into CASSRDGTPAYGYTF.

The chain has TRBV5-1 and TRBJ2-3; 7 bases are a match to TRBD1. V was pared by 0 bases and J by 14 bases, with 3 bases of the junction left unmatched. Germline CDR1 and CDR2: SGHRS and YFSETQ. The CDR3 has 11 residues. DNA for the CDR3: TGCGCCAGCAGCTTGGAGGGGGCCCGGTATTTT. Encoded protein: CASSLEGARYF.

The chain is built from TRBV5-1 and TRBJ1-3; 10 nucleotides agree with TRBD1. Trimming took 4 bases from V and 2 from J; bases not matched to a gene: 3. CDR1 and CDR2 (germline): SGHRS, YFSETQ. This CDR3 contains 15 residues. As DNA, the CDR3 is TGCGCCAGCAGCATCGGACAGGGGGCTGGAAACACCATATATTTT. The encoded protein is CASSIGQGAGNTIYF.

J is TRBJ1-1 and V is TRBV28; TRBD1 matches at 7 bases. The CDR3 totals 14 residues. V lost 6 bases, J lost 8 bases, and 12 bases stayed unmatched. Germline V lookup: CDR1 MDHEN, CDR2 SYDVKM. CDR3 in amino acids: CASSSGTEIWEAFF. The CDR3 nucleotides read TGTGCCAGCAGCTCCGGGACAGAAATTTGGGAAGCTTTCTTT.